This record concerns one T cell receptor (beta chain) sequence. As yet, its antigen is unknown. J gave up 6 bases and V 4 bases, and 5 bases lay outside the gene matches. Germline V lookup: CDR1 MNHEY, CDR2 SVGEGT. The CDR3 runs 16 residues. The sample is drawn from a study of blood T cells in healthy people across ages. Whole-study results and caveats: Researchers said unsorted PBMCs prevented a conclusive naive versus antigen-experienced comparison.

Primers used in a second PCR of about 7 to 12 cycles were a sample-barcoded 5' primer and a J-beta primer mix. TCRdb redid the calling of the 5' RACE reads with MiXCR, one entry per CDR3 protein. Among about 570,000 distinct CDR3 sequences, 27% were seen once, and the ten largest hold roughly 20%. The sample was blood. This clonotype was obtained from a woman in her 70s in good health. The chain links TRBV6-2 or TRBV6-3 to TRBJ2-1, with 14 nucleotides matching TRBD2. The CDR3 sequence: CASSSLGTSGGNEQFF. As DNA, the CDR3 is TGTGCCAGCAGTTCCCTCGGGACTAGCGGGGGCAATGAGCAGTTCTTC.